The 8 T cell receptor beta chains presented below share a single source sample, sequenced in a study of blood T cell repertoires in COVID-19. Measured with immunoSEQ multiplex PCR; TCRdb has only the in-frame clones, and not every one. This sample has more than 25,000 clones, with around 85% found just once. The sequenced material came from peripheral blood. These receptor sequences come from a man between 60 and 75 years old with active COVID-19.

The chain combines TRBV11-2 with TRBJ2-1, with a possible D match to TRBD1 (6 bases). In germline, CDR1 is SGHAT, CDR2 FQNNGV. This CDR3 has 16 amino acids. V gave up 1 base and J gave up 5 bases, with 15 bases separating them. CDR3 nucleotide sequence: TGTGCCAGCAGCTTAGTGGCAGGGGCCGTTAACAATGAGCAGTTCTTC. This sequence encodes CASSLVAGAVNNEQFF.

This chain uses TRBV19 with TRBJ2-3; 7 nucleotides align to TRBD2. V gave up 4 bases and J gave up 6 bases; unmatched junction bases: 7. This CDR3 comprises 14 residues. Germline loops: CDR1 LNHDA, CDR2 SQIVND (reference sequence). CDR3 nucleotides: TGTGCCAGTAGTAACCGAGGGAGGGAGGATACGCAGTATTTT. It translates to CASSNRGREDTQYF.

The chain recombines TRBV3-1 (or the pseudogene TRBV3-2) with TRBJ2-2, with 9 bases aligning to TRBD1. The J segment lost 4 bases and the V segment lost 0 bases, leaving 3 bases of the junction unmatched. The CDR3 contains 16 residues. Germline values: CDR1 LGHDT, CDR2 YNNKEL (reference sequence). The DNA for the CDR3 is TGTGCCAGCAGCCAAGATTGGACAGGGGCCACCGGGGAGCTGTTTTTT. The encoded protein is CASSQDWTGATGELFF.

This clone came up once. The chain combines TRBV29-1 with TRBJ2-3, with 9 bases fitting TRBD1. The CDR3 spans 13 residues. V was clipped by 5 bases and J by 3 bases; unmatched bases: 3. Germline values: CDR1 SQVTM, CDR2 ANQGSEA. The chain's CDR3 is CSVNRGQTDTQYF. CDR3 bases: TGCAGCGTTAACAGGGGGCAAACAGATACGCAGTATTTT.

The CDR3 nucleotides read TGTGCCAGCAGCCGTTTCGGGAGAGACGCGCAGTACTTC. Translating it yields CASSRFGRDAQYF. The rearrangement uses TRBV3-1 (or the pseudogene TRBV3-2) and TRBJ2-7; a possible D gene is TRBD2 (6 bases). The CDR3 contains 13 residues. V shed 4 bases and J shed 9 bases, with 16 bases lying between them. Germline loops: CDR1 LGHDT, CDR2 YNNKEL (reference sequence).

This chain connects TRBV12-5 to TRBJ1-1; 8 bases are a match to TRBD1. After removal of 5 bases from V and 11 bases from J, the junction contained 10 bases not matched to a gene. Germline CDR1 LGHNT, CDR2 FRNRAP. The CDR3 loop spans 13 amino acids. Here the CDR3 reads CASGLDRGQRAFF. For the CDR3, the DNA is TGTGCTAGTGGTCTTGACAGGGGCCAACGTGCTTTCTTT.

This chain links TRBV5-1 with TRBJ2-3; 12 positions agree with TRBD2. The V and J ends lost 5 bases and 2 bases, in that order; junction bases with no gene match: 3. The CDR3 covers 15 residues. Germline CDR1 SGHRS, CDR2 YFSETQ. CDR3 residues: CASRLAGGTTDTQYF. The DNA for the CDR3 is TGCGCCAGCAGACTAGCGGGAGGTACCACAGATACGCAGTATTTT.

The genes are TRBV11-2 and TRBJ2-1, with TRBD2 identical over 7 bases. Trimming cost V 4 bases and J 7 bases; bases outside gene matches: 4. The CDR3 length is 13 residues. Germline values: CDR1 SGHAT, CDR2 FQNNGV. The CDR3 nucleotides read TGTGCCAGCAGCTGGGGGGAGGGGAATGAGCAGTTCTTC. It codes for CASSWGEGNEQFF.